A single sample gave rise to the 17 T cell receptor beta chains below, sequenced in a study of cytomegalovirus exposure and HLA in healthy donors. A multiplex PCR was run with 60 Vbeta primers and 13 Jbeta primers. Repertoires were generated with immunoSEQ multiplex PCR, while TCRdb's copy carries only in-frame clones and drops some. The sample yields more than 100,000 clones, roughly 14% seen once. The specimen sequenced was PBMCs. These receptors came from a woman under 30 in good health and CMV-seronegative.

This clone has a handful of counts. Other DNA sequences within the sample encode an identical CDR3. CDR3 loop: CASSGGLRREAFF. CDR3 in DNA: TGTGCCAGCAGCGGCGGACTGAGAAGGGAGGCTTTCTTT. This chain links TRBV9 with TRBJ1-1, with unresolved D. The CDR3 has 13 residues. V was clipped by 3 bases and J by 11 bases, with 17 bases between them. Germline-derived CDR1 and CDR2 are SGDLS and YYNGEE.

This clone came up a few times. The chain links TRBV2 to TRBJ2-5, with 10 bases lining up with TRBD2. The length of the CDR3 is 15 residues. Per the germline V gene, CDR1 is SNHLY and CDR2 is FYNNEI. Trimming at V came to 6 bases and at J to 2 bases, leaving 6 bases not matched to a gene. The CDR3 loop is CASSGTSAYQETQYF. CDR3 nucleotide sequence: TGTGCCAGCAGCGGGACTAGCGCCTATCAAGAGACCCAGTACTTC.

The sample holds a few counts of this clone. The DNA for the CDR3 is TGTGCCAGCAGCTTGGTTGGCGGGGAACAGGGGGCGCTGGGCTACACCTTC. Its protein product is CASSLVGGEQGALGYTF. This sequence joins TRBV5-4 and TRBJ1-2, with 9 bases fitting TRBD1. Germline values: CDR1 SGHNT, CDR2 YYREEE (reference sequence). Germline trimming cut 0 bases from V and 8 bases from J; bases unmatched to any gene: 14. The CDR3 sequence is 17 residues long.

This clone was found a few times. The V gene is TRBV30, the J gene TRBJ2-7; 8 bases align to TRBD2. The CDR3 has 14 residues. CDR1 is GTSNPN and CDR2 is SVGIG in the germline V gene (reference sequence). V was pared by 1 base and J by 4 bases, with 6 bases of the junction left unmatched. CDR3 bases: TGTGCCTGGAGTGGGGACGGGAGGGCTTACGAGCAGTACTTC. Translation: CAWSGDGRAYEQYF.

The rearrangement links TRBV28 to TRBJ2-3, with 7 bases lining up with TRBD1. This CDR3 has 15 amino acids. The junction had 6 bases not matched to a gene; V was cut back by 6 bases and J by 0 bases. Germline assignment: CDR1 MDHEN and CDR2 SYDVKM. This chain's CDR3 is CASRPTGDSTDTQYF. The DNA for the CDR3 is TGTGCCAGCAGACCCACAGGGGATAGCACAGATACGCAGTATTTT.

CDR3 nucleotide sequence: TGTGCCAGCAGCTTTGCGGGGGGGATTCAAGAGACCCAGTACTTC. Its protein product is CASSFAGGIQETQYF. The V gene is TRBV5-4, the J gene TRBJ2-5, with 9 bases lining up with TRBD2. J lost 2 bases, V lost 2 bases, and 4 bases had no gene match. CDR1 and CDR2 (germline): SGHNT, YYREEE (reference sequence). The length of the CDR3 is 15 residues.

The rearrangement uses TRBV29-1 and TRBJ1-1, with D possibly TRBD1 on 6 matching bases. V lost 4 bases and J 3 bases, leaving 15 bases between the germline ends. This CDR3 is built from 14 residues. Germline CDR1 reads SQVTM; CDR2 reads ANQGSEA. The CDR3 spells CSVAFRTAHTEAFF. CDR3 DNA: TGCAGCGTTGCTTTCCGGACAGCCCACACTGAAGCTTTCTTT.

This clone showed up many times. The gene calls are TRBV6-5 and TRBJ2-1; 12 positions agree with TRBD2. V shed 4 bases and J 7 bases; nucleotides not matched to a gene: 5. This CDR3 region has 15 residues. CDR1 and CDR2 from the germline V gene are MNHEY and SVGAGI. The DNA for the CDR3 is TGTGCCAGCAGTTCACTAGCGGGAGGAAAAAATGAGCAGTTCTTC. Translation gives CASSSLAGGKNEQFF.

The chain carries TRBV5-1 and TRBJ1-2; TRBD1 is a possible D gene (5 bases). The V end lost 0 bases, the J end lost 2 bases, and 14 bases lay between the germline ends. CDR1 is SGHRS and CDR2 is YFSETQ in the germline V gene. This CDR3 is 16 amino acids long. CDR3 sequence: CASSLEVQGPNYGYTF. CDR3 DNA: TGCGCCAGCAGCTTGGAGGTCCAGGGCCCCAACTATGGCTACACCTTC.

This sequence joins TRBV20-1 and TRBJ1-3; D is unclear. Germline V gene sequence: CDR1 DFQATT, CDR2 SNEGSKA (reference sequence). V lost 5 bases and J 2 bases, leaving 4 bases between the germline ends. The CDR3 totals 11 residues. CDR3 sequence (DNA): TGCAGTGCTCCTACTGGAAACACCATATATTTT. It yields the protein CSAPTGNTIYF.

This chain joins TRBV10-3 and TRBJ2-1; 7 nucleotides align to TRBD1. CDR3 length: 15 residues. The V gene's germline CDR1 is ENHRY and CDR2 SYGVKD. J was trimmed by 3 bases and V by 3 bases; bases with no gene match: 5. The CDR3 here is CAISDDRELYNEQFF. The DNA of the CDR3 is TGTGCCATCAGTGATGACAGGGAACTCTACAATGAGCAGTTCTTC.

The CDR3 sequence is CASSVVSRGNTEAFF. The DNA for the CDR3 is TGTGCCAGCAGCGTAGTCTCCAGGGGGAACACTGAAGCTTTCTTT. The genes are TRBV9 and TRBJ1-1; a weak D match, TRBD1 (6 bases). Germline lookup yields CDR1 SGDLS and CDR2 YYNGEE. CDR3 length equals 15 residues. V lost 0 bases and J lost 1, with 10 bases in between. Looking up the rest from reference TRBV9 and TRBJ1-1 gives the full variable domain: DSGVTQTPKHLITATGQRVTLRCSPRSGDLSVYWYQQSLDQGLQFLIQYYNGEERAKGNILERFSAQQFPDLHSELNLSSLELGDSALYFCASSVVSRGNTEAFFGQGTRLTVV.

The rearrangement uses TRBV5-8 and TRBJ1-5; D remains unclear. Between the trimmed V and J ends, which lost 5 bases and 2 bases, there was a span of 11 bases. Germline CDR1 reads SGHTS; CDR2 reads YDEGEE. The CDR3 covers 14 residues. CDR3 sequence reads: CASRARRGNQPQHF. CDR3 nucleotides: TGTGCCAGCAGGGCCCGGCGGGGCAATCAGCCCCAGCATTTT.

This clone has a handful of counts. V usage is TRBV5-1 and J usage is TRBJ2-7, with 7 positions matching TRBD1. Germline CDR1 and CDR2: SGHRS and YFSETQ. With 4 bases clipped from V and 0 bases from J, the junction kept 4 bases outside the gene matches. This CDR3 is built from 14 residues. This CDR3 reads CASSAGDSSYEQYF. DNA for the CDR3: TGCGCCAGCAGCGCCGGGGACAGCTCCTACGAGCAGTACTTC.

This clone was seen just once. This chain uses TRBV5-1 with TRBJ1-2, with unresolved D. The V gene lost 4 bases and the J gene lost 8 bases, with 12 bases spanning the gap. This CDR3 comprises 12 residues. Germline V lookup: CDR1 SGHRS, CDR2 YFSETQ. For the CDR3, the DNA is TGCGCCAGCAGCCCAACGGGGTCCGGCTACACCTTC. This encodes CASSPTGSGYTF.

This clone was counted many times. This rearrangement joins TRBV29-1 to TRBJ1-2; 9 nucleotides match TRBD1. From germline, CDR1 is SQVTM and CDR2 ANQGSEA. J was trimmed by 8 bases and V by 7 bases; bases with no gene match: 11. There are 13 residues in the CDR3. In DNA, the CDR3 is TGCAGCGCCGAAAAAGACAGGGGGGGCGGCTACACCTTC. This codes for CSAEKDRGGGYTF.

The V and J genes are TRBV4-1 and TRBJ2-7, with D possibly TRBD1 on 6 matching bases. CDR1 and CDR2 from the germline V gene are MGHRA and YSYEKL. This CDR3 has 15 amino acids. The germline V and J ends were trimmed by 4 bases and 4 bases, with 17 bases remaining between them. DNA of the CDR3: TGCGCCAGCAGCCTCCGGTCAGGGGATTTGTACGAGCAGTACTTC. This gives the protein CASSLRSGDLYEQYF.